These 16 T cell receptor beta chains share one sample of origin, sequenced in a study of radiation and T cells in renal cell carcinoma. Documented time point: baseline pretreatment blood. Treatment described: 15 Gy SBRT to primary tumor, nephrectomy 4 weeks later. Some clones are missing from TCRdb's copy, which holds only in-frame ones; the method was immunoSEQ multiplex PCR. Among about 150,000 clones listed, roughly 90% were seen once. The source material was blood, sampled from a patient whose treatment included radiotherapy and nephrectomy. Receptors were obtained from a woman in her sixties or seventies with renal cell carcinoma.

Note on this clone: This CDR3 is also generated by other DNA sequences in the sample. The V and J genes are TRBV5-1 and TRBJ1-2; D is unclear. The CDR3 is made up of 14 amino acids. With 0 bases removed from V and 4 bases from J, the gap between germline ends came to 10 bases. The V gene's germline CDR1 is SGHRS and CDR2 YFSETQ. The CDR3 DNA reads TGCGCCAGCAGCTTGGAGGGCACAGCCTATGGCTACACCTTC. Residues: CASSLEGTAYGYTF.

The chain carries TRBV19 and TRBJ2-3; D call uncertain. This CDR3 comprises 17 residues. Germline V gives CDR1 LNHDA, CDR2 SQIVND (reference sequence). Between the trimmed V and J ends, which lost 0 bases and 6 bases, there was a span of 19 bases. CDR3 sequence reads: CASSIESRVAGRDTQYF. The DNA for the CDR3 is TGTGCCAGTAGTATAGAGAGTCGAGTAGCCGGGCGGGATACGCAGTATTTT.

V gene TRBV6-5 combines with J gene TRBJ2-7; D uncertain. Per germline, CDR1 MNHEY and CDR2 SVGAGI. The CDR3 is made up of 13 amino acids. V lost 2 bases, J lost 3 bases, and 8 bases lay in between. Here the CDR3 reads CASSYRISYEQYF. The CDR3 region has the DNA TGTGCCAGCAGTTACAGGATAAGCTACGAGCAGTACTTC.

This chain joins TRBV7-2 and TRBJ2-7; D call uncertain. Germline V CDR1 and CDR2: SGHTA, FQGNSA. The CDR3 is 15 amino acids. V was cut by 2 bases and J by 0 bases, with 11 bases left in between. As DNA, the CDR3 is TGTGCCAGCAGCTTAAGGCCCCAGGACTCCTACGAGCAGTACTTC. As protein: CASSLRPQDSYEQYF.

This rearrangement joins TRBV28 to TRBJ1-6; D call uncertain. Germline CDR1 reads MDHEN; CDR2 reads SYDVKM. This CDR3 is 14 amino acids long. Trimming took off 2 bases at V and 9 bases at J, with 11 bases between the two ends. Written as DNA, the CDR3 is TGTGCCAGCAGTTTACTGGTTCCGGCTTCACCCCTCCACTTT. Encoded protein: CASSLLVPASPLHF.

The genes are TRBV9 and TRBJ2-2, with D maybe TRBD2 (5 bases). The germline V gene has CDR1 SGDLS and CDR2 YYNGEE. The CDR3 contains 15 residues. Trimming took 0 bases from V and 2 from J, leaving 8 bases between them. CDR3 sequence reads: CASSVVTGNTGELFF. The CDR3 DNA reads TGTGCCAGCAGCGTAGTGACGGGAAACACCGGGGAGCTGTTTTTT.

The rearrangement uses TRBV6-6 and TRBJ2-7, with D perhaps assigned TRBD1 or TRBD2 (7 bases each). V lost 5 bases and J 3 bases, leaving 14 bases between the germline ends. CDR1 is MNHNY, CDR2 SVGAGI, per germline (reference sequence). The CDR3 length is 14 residues. CDR3 region: CASSQGGAGYEQYF. The CDR3, as DNA: TGTGCCAGCAGTCAGGGGGGGGCCGGCTACGAGCAGTACTTC.

This clone was seen a handful of times. The rearrangement links TRBV19 to TRBJ1-2; D is unclear. CDR1 is LNHDA, CDR2 SQIVND, per germline (reference sequence). The CDR3 consists of 12 residues. The V gene lost 11 bases and the J gene lost 4 bases, with 14 bases spanning the gap. CDR3 nucleotide sequence: TGTGCCGTCTCAACAGCCCCCTATGGCTACACCTTC. It specifies CAVSTAPYGYTF.

DNA of the CDR3: TGTGCCAGTAAGCTAGCGGTGAGCACAGATACGCAGTATTTT. Residues: CASKLAVSTDTQYF. The V call is TRBV19, the J call TRBJ2-3, with 7 bases fitting TRBD2. The CDR3 runs to 14 residues. Germline CDR1 and CDR2: LNHDA and SQIVND (reference sequence). J lost 0 bases, V lost 7 bases, and 4 bases had no gene match.

This clone was counted only a few times. V gene TRBV5-4 combines with J gene TRBJ2-1; 12 positions agree with TRBD2. The length of the CDR3 is 14 residues. Trimming cost V 3 bases and J 6 bases; bases outside gene matches: 1. Germline V gene data show CDR1 as SGHNT and CDR2 as YYREEE (reference sequence). Here the CDR3 DNA reads TGTGCCAGCAGCTCGGGACTAGCGGGCAATGAGCAGTTCTTC. As protein: CASSSGLAGNEQFF.

The V and J genes are TRBV6-6 and TRBJ2-2; weak D call: TRBD2 (5 bases). In germline, CDR1 is MNHNY, CDR2 SVGAGI (reference sequence). The CDR3 runs to 16 residues. V lost 6 bases to trimming and J lost 1 base, with 15 bases between them. The DNA of the CDR3 is TGTGCCAGCAGCCCCCGAGCGGCCGGGAACACCGGGGAGCTGTTTTTT. It yields the protein CASSPRAAGNTGELFF.

The table lists this clone with a count of one. The chain couples TRBV6-4 to TRBJ1-2; a possible D gene is TRBD1 (5 bases). Per germline, CDR1 MRHNA and CDR2 SNTAGT. The CDR3 is made up of 18 amino acids. V was clipped by 6 bases and J by 2 bases, with 25 bases between them. For the CDR3, the DNA is TGTGCCAGCAGCGCCAGGGACCGTTCTGATAGGTTCAACTATGGCTACACCTTC. Amino acids: CASSARDRSDRFNYGYTF.

The chain uses TRBV5-1 and TRBJ2-5; 9 bases are a match to TRBD1. Looked up from germline, CDR1 is SGHRS and CDR2 is YFSETQ. The CDR3 has 15 residues. V trimming: 0 bases; J trimming: 4 bases; junction bases outside the gene matches: 4. CDR3: CASSLVQGAGETQYF. CDR3 DNA sequence: TGCGCCAGCAGCTTGGTACAGGGGGCGGGAGAGACCCAGTACTTC.

This clone appeared a few times. V and J are TRBV19 and TRBJ2-7, with D perhaps TRBD2 (5 bases). Germline V CDR1 and CDR2: LNHDA, SQIVND (reference sequence). CDR3 length: 14 residues. Trimming cost V 3 bases and J 3 bases, with 12 bases left between them. DNA of the CDR3: TGTGCCAGTAGTATTCTCGGGGTAGGCTACGAGCAGTACTTC. This codes for CASSILGVGYEQYF.

This clone appeared once. The CDR3 DNA reads TGTGCCAGCAGTGACCCGACAGGCCCCGTGGGTTCACCCCTCCACTTT. Translating gives CASSDPTGPVGSPLHF. The V call is TRBV6-4, the J call TRBJ1-6; the D gene is possibly TRBD1 (6 bases). Germline lookup yields CDR1 MRHNA and CDR2 SNTAGT. Trimming stripped 2 bases from V and 9 bases from J, with 17 bases between. This CDR3 is 16 amino acids long.

The V gene is TRBV7-2, the J gene TRBJ2-7; 8 nucleotides match TRBD2. The germline V gene has CDR1 SGHTA and CDR2 FQGNSA. The length of the CDR3 is 15 residues. With V trimmed by 5 bases and J by 1 base, 7 bases remained unmatched. CDR3 bases: TGTGCCAGCAGCCCACCGGGGGGGGGTTCCTACGAGCAGTACTTC. This sequence encodes CASSPPGGGSYEQYF.